This TCR beta chain was recorded in a study of Graves' ophthalmopathy and Graves' hyperthyroidism. From RNA, the CDR3 regions of TCR beta chains were amplified and sequenced. HTBI primers primed a first-round RT-PCR, and a second-round multiplex PCR followed. Using its own MiXCR run on the multiplex PCR reads, TCRdb lists one record per CDR3 protein. The data hold 500,000 to 800,000 distinct CDR3 sequences, with about two fifths observed a single time. The sample holds a few counts of this clonotype. Sequence at one end of the junction differs from germline and may be a read error. This receptor was taken from an adult man with Graves' ophthalmopathy. Sequencing input: peripheral blood.

The DNA of the CDR3 is TGTGCCAGCAGTTACCCCCCTCCCGGGACAGGGAATAGCAATCAGCCCCAGCATTTT. Protein product: CASSYPPPGTGNSNQPQHF. The rearrangement joins TRBV10-3 to TRBJ1-5; 9 bases are shared with TRBD1. This CDR3 region has 19 residues. CDR1 and CDR2 (germline): ENHRY, SYGVKD.